Sequencing of this T cell receptor beta chain was carried out in a study of molecular identifiers for immune sequencing clone quantification. Regarding the study as a whole: Single-cell amounts of spiked Jurkat TCR RNA were reportedly detectable among approximately 970,000 naive cells. In naive cells, clones above 20 RNA copies held under 1% of molecules, whereas in effector cells they held over 98%.

Trimming cost V 0 bases and J 3 bases; bases outside gene matches: 4. CDR3 size: 16 residues. From germline, CDR1 is LGHNA and CDR2 YSLEER. The authors sorted naive CD8 T cells as CD8+CD4-CCR7+CD45RA+. Of note for this clonotype: Its antigen is as yet unknown.

Bulk TCR libraries used previously described methods and listed TCR primers. TCRdb independently ran MiXCR on the PCR reads; one entry per CDR3 protein. The data hold over 85,000 distinct CDR3 sequences, with about 35% observed a single time. This clonotype was obtained from a human donor in good health. Some libraries in this study had Jurkat cell RNA spiked in. Specimen: naive CD8+ T cells from blood, with Jurkat cell RNA spiked in. As for subset: FACS-sorted CD8+CD4-CCR7+CD45RA+ naive T cells. The chain carries TRBV4-3 and TRBJ2-2; 7 bases fit TRBD2. In DNA, the CDR3 is TGCGCCAGCAGCCAAGAATCCGGGAGGTACACCGGGGAGCTGTTTTTT. Its translation is CASSQESGRYTGELFF.